A single sample gave rise to the 10 T cell receptor beta chains below, sequenced in a study of human T cells and chemical hapten exposure. The time point denotes: patch test 2, 6 weeks after DPC sensitization. Treatment in this sample: therapeutic diphenylcyclopropenone sensitization with weekly scalp DPC. TCRdb redid the calling of the RACE reads with MiXCR, one entry per CDR3 protein. The sample includes roughly 94,000 distinct CDR3 sequences, about 9% of them seen just once. The material was whole blood, obtained in connection with sensitization to the hapten diphenylcyclopropenone (DPC). Every receptor here comes from a middle-aged woman with alopecia areata. Some clones in this sample may be carry-over from other donors' samples.

This clonotype has at least ten counts. The chain links TRBV20-1 to TRBJ1-1; 8 bases map to TRBD1. Germline V gene lookup returns CDR1 DFQATT and CDR2 SNEGSKA (reference sequence). Trimming took 5 bases from V and 3 from J; bases not matched to a gene: 5. The CDR3 covers 13 residues. The CDR3 nucleotides are TGCAGTGCTTGGCCAGGGGGCCACACTGAAGCTTTCTTT. Protein product: CSAWPGGHTEAFF.

The table lists this clonotype with many counts. The chain uses TRBV27 and TRBJ2-3; 8 bases agree with TRBD1. The CDR3 has 17 residues. CDR1 is MNHEY, CDR2 SMNVEV, per germline (reference sequence). V dropped 8 bases and J dropped 0; count of bases not matched to a gene: 13. CDR3 bases: TGTGCCAGCTCCGACGGGTCCAGGGGGCATAGCACAGATACGCAGTATTTT. Translating it yields CASSDGSRGHSTDTQYF.

This clonotype was seen more than once but under ten times. The chain recombines TRBV11-2 with TRBJ1-2; D remains ambiguous. This CDR3 comprises 15 residues. Trimming took off 0 bases at V and 4 bases at J, with 12 bases between the two ends. Germline CDR1 reads SGHAT; CDR2 reads FQNNGV. The CDR3 spells CASSLDWQVVYGYTF. CDR3 nucleotides: TGTGCCAGCAGCTTAGACTGGCAGGTCGTCTATGGCTACACCTTC.

The sample holds a few counts of this clonotype. The chain links TRBV5-1 to TRBJ2-5; D unclear. Germline CDR1 reads SGHRS; CDR2 reads YFSETQ. This CDR3 has 15 amino acids. V lost 1 base and J 5 bases, leaving 15 bases between the germline ends. The CDR3, as DNA: TGCGCCAGCAGCTTGATGGCCTCGCCCGGGGAGACCCAGTACTTC. This gives the protein CASSLMASPGETQYF.

Comment on this clonotype: This could be a read error, since a much larger clone is one nucleotide away. The gene calls are TRBV21-1 and TRBJ2-3; TRBD2 was called by the table and not checked on the DNA. TRBV21-1 is a recognized pseudogene. The CDR3 totals 16 residues. The CDR3 reads CASPLRGGRAGDTQYF. The CDR3 bases are TGTGCCAGCCCCCTCCGGGGTGGGAGGGCCGGAGATACGCAGTATTTT.

This clonotype was picked up many times. The J gene is TRBJ2-7, the V gene TRBV6-2 or TRBV6-3; 9 bases are shared with TRBD1. The CDR3 totals 12 residues. CDR1 is MNHEY, CDR2 SVGEGT, per germline. The ends lost 5 bases at V and 6 bases at J; junction bases unmatched: 2. CDR3: CASSTQGAEQYF. Written as DNA, the CDR3 is TGTGCCAGCAGTACACAGGGGGCCGAGCAGTACTTC.

This chain connects TRBV10-3 to TRBJ2-1; 10 nucleotides line up with TRBD1. Per the germline V gene, CDR1 is ENHRY and CDR2 is SYGVKD. V was clipped by 5 bases and J by 7 bases; unmatched bases: 8. This CDR3 is built from 15 residues. The DNA for the CDR3 is TGTGCCATCAGTAGAGGGACAGGGGAGGGGAATGAGCAGTTCTTC. Translation: CAISRGTGEGNEQFF.

This chain links TRBV6-1 with TRBJ2-7, with 8 bases matching TRBD2. CDR1 is MNHNS and CDR2 is SASEGT in the germline V gene. V shed 7 bases, J shed 9 bases, and the junction held 11 bases outside the gene matches. The CDR3 is 13 amino acids. This CDR3 is CASTGTREVRQYF. CDR3 coding DNA: TGTGCCAGCACCGGGACTAGGGAGGTTAGGCAGTACTTC.

This clonotype has only a few counts. The V gene is TRBV6-5, the J gene TRBJ1-6, with 7 nucleotides matching TRBD1. V was pared by 2 bases and J by 10 bases, with 8 bases of the junction left unmatched. Germline values: CDR1 MNHEY, CDR2 SVGAGI. This CDR3 contains 15 residues. In DNA form, the CDR3 reads TGTGCCAGCAGTTACGGTAGAGGGGGCATATCACCCCTCCACTTT. Translation gives CASSYGRGGISPLHF.

The V gene is TRBV20-1, the J gene TRBJ2-7; 8 bases agree with TRBD2. Looked up from germline, CDR1 is DFQATT and CDR2 is SNEGSKA (reference sequence). Trimming removed 3 bases from V and 3 bases from J; junction bases left unmatched: 4. The length of the CDR3 is 13 residues. CDR3 DNA: TGCAGTGCTAGCGGGAGGGCCGACTACGAGCAGTACTTC. This encodes CSASGRADYEQYF.